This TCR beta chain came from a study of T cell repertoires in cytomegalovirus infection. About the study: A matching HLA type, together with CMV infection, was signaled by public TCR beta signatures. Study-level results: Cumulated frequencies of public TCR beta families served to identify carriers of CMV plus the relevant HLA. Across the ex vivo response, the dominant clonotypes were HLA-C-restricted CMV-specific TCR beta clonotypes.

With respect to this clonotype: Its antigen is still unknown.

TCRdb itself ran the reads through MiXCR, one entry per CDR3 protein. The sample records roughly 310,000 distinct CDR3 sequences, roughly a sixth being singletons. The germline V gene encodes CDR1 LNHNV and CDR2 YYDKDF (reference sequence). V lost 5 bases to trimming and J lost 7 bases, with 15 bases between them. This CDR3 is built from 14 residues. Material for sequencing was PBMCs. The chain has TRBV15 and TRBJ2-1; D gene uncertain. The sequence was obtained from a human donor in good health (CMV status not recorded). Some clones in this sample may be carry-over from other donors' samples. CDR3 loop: CATSLAPPTNEQFF. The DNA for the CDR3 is TGTGCCACCAGCCTGGCTCCGCCTACGAATGAGCAGTTCTTC.